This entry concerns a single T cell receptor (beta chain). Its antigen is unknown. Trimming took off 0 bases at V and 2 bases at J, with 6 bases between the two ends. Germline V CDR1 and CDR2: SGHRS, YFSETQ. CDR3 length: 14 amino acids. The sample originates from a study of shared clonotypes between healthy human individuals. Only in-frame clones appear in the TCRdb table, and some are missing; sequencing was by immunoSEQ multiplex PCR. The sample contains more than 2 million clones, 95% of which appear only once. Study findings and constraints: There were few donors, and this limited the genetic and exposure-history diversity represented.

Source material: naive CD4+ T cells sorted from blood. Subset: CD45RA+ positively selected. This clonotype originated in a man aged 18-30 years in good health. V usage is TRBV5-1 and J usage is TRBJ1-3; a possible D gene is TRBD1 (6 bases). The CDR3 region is CASSLGDTGNTIYF. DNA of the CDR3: TGCGCCAGCAGCTTGGGGGACACTGGAAACACCATATATTTT.